Below are 3 T cell receptor beta chains sequenced from a single sample in a study of cytomegalovirus exposure and HLA in healthy donors. In the PCR, 60 Vbeta and 13 Jbeta primers were used. Measured with immunoSEQ multiplex PCR; TCRdb has only the in-frame clones, and not every one. Counted here are roughly 100,000 clones, 83% occurring once; the ten biggest clones make up 2.6%. Sequenced: PBMCs. The receptors derive from a man in his forties or fifties in good health and CMV-seronegative.

In DNA, the CDR3 is TGTGCCAGTAGTATTTCTGTTGGACAGGAGGGAGGAGATACGCAGTATTTT. Translation gives CASSISVGQEGGDTQYF. This rearrangement joins TRBV19 to TRBJ2-3; D possibly corresponds to TRBD1 (7 bases). CDR1 and CDR2 from the germline V gene are LNHDA and SQIVND (reference sequence). The germline V and J ends were trimmed by 3 bases and 5 bases, with 21 bases remaining between them. The CDR3 loop spans 17 amino acids.

The chain couples TRBV19 to TRBJ1-2; unclear D gene. The CDR3 consists of 13 residues. The V and J ends lost 3 bases and 4 bases respectively, with 9 bases between them. Germline V CDR1 and CDR2: LNHDA, SQIVND (reference sequence). Here the CDR3 DNA reads TGTGCCAGTAGTATTATTTTCCCCTATGGCTACACCTTC. Translating it yields CASSIIFPYGYTF. Full variable domain (remainder filled in from reference TRBV19 and TRBJ1-2): DGGITQSPKYLFRKEGQNVTLSCEQNLNHDAMYWYRQDPGQGLRLIYYSQIVNDFQKGDIAEGYSVSREKKESFPLTVTSAQKNPTAFYLCASSIIFPYGYTFGSGTRLTVV.

The chain combines TRBV30 with TRBJ1-2, with unresolved D. Trimming took 1 base from V and 8 from J, leaving 14 bases between them. The CDR3 covers 13 residues. Germline CDR1 is GTSNPN and CDR2 is SVGIG (reference sequence). The CDR3 DNA reads as TGTGCCTGGAGTGGTCGGGGATATGGGGGCTACACCTTC. Its translation is CAWSGRGYGGYTF.